This T cell receptor (beta chain) was recorded in a study of cytotoxic CD8 clonotypes in ibrutinib-treated CLL. Study summary: Response specimens were obtained following a median treatment duration of approximately 13 months, with a range of 6 to 36.

Method: immunoSEQ multiplex PCR; TCRdb's copy keeps in-frame clones and lacks some. The sample carries 130,000 or so clones, about 85% recorded once. Study-wide results and caveats: Baseline levels were approached again at progression, after clonality had risen at ibrutinib response. Pretreatment clonality was elevated relative to age-matched healthy donors and paralleled circulating CD8+ T-cell counts.

With regard to this clone: Its antigen is unidentified.

Deletions cut 6 bases from V and 3 bases from J, with 10 bases between. The CDR3 totals 13 residues. Germline loops: CDR1 MNHEY, CDR2 SVGAGI. The V and J genes are TRBV6-5 and TRBJ2-3, with D unclear. The source was PBMCs, collected after 24 months of ibrutinib treatment. This receptor was taken from a human donor with chronic lymphocytic leukemia. DNA of the CDR3: TGTGCCAGCAGGGCTTCGGTTACAGATACGCAGTATTTT. It yields the protein CASRASVTDTQYF.